The 12 T cell receptor beta chains listed next were all sequenced from one sample in a study of blood T cells in healthy people across ages. Together with a sample-barcoded 5' primer, a J-beta primer mix was included in a second PCR lasting about 6 to 12 cycles. TCRdb used MiXCR to reprocess the 5' RACE reads, holding one entry per CDR3 protein. The table has 730,000 or so distinct CDR3 sequences, roughly 41% seen once. The specimen was blood. These receptor sequences come from an older woman in good health.

This clonotype appeared many times. CDR3 loop: CASSRQGTHQPQHF. DNA for the CDR3: TGTGCCAGCAGTCGTCAGGGGACACATCAGCCCCAGCATTTT. The chain is built from TRBV12-3 or TRBV12-4 and TRBJ1-5; TRBD1 might be the D (6 bases). CDR3 length: 14 amino acids. The V gene lost 5 bases and the J gene lost 5 bases, with 13 bases spanning the gap.

This clonotype was seen only a few times. The V gene is TRBV19, the J gene TRBJ2-1; TRBD1 might be the D (6 bases). CDR1 is LNHDA, CDR2 SQIVND, per germline (reference sequence). This CDR3 is 14 amino acids long. Trimming took 9 bases from V and 5 from J, leaving 17 bases between them. The CDR3 region is CASRTRQGNNEQFF. The CDR3 DNA is TGTGCCAGCAGAACACGGCAGGGGAACAATGAGCAGTTCTTC.

The gene calls are TRBV3-1 and TRBJ2-6; weak D call: TRBD2 (5 bases). CDR3 length: 16 residues. V was trimmed by 1 base and J by 1 base, leaving 8 bases between them. Germline V gene data show CDR1 as LGHDT and CDR2 as YNNKEL (reference sequence). The CDR3 region has the DNA TGTGCCAGCAGCCAAGCCCGGGAATCTGGGGCCAACGTCCTGACTTTC. It yields the protein CASSQARESGANVLTF.

The chain has TRBV3-1 and TRBJ2-3, with D possibly being TRBD2 (7 bases). This CDR3 is built from 18 residues. Trimming removed 4 bases from V and 1 base from J, with 21 bases in between. Germline lookup yields CDR1 LGHDT and CDR2 YNNKEL (reference sequence). CDR3 bases: TGTGCCAGCAGCCCTTCTCGGGTCGCGGGGGCGGGCACAGATACGCAGTATTTT. Amino acid sequence: CASSPSRVAGAGTDTQYF.

A word on this clonotype: The junction shows a germline mismatch at one end, possibly a read error. The chain links TRBV20-1 to TRBJ2-1, with 7 bases fitting TRBD2. This CDR3 is built from 14 residues. Germline CDR1 DFQATT, CDR2 SNEGSKA (reference sequence). The CDR3 DNA reads TGCAGTGCTAGACGAGCGGGGTCCTTCAATGAGCAGTTCTTC. Translation: CSARRAGSFNEQFF.

V usage is TRBV10-3 and J usage is TRBJ2-1, with D possibly being TRBD2 (5 bases). CDR3 length: 15 residues. Germline V CDR1 and CDR2: ENHRY, SYGVKD. V lost 8 bases and J 0 bases, leaving 14 bases between the germline ends. The CDR3 nucleotides are TGTGCCATCTGCCGCAGCGGCAACTCCTACAATGAGCAGTTCTTC. This sequence encodes CAICRSGNSYNEQFF.

This clonotype was observed once. The chain employs TRBV5-1 and TRBJ1-1, with TRBD1 as a possible D gene (5 bases). With 0 bases removed from V and 5 bases from J, the gap between germline ends came to 11 bases. CDR3 length: 14 residues. Germline V gene data show CDR1 as SGHRS and CDR2 as YFSETQ. CDR3 amino acids: CASSLESGLTEAFF. CDR3 in DNA: TGCGCCAGCAGCTTGGAGTCAGGGCTAACTGAAGCTTTCTTT.

The rearrangement uses TRBV4-3 and TRBJ2-5; 12 nucleotides line up with TRBD2. The length of the CDR3 is 15 residues. Losses at the gene ends were 4 bases for V and 5 bases for J; bases not matched to a gene: 5. The germline V gene encodes CDR1 LGHNA and CDR2 YSLEER. The CDR3 bases are TGCGCCAGCAGCCGTGGGACTAGCGGGTCGGAGACCCAGTACTTC. It encodes CASSRGTSGSETQYF.

This clonotype was recorded a few times. The chain has TRBV7-6 and TRBJ2-7, with D maybe TRBD2 (6 bases). Germline V gene sequence: CDR1 SGHVS, CDR2 FNYEAQ. The V gene lost 1 base and the J gene lost 7 bases, with 11 bases spanning the gap. The CDR3 covers 13 residues. Written as DNA, the CDR3 is TGTGCCAGCAGCTTAGATTTGGAGGGGGAGCAGTACTTC. Translated, it gives CASSLDLEGEQYF.

In regard to this clonotype: One base away lies a much larger clone, so this may be a sequencing read error. V and J are TRBV7-6 and TRBJ2-1, with 9 bases matching TRBD2. The CDR3 covers 18 residues. The germline CDR1 and CDR2 sequences are SGHVS and FNYEAQ. Trimming cost V 2 bases and J 6 bases; bases outside gene matches: 14. The CDR3, as DNA: TGTGCCAGCAGCTTACAAAGGGTCCAGGTAGCGGGAGTCAATGAGCAGTTCTTC. It is translated as CASSLQRVQVAGVNEQFF.

The J gene is TRBJ2-3, the V gene TRBV5-5; no clear D. The germline gives CDR1 SGHKS, CDR2 YYEKEE (reference sequence). The CDR3 runs to 15 residues. V lost 3 bases to trimming and J lost 3 bases, with 14 bases between them. CDR3 loop: CASSSRALVTDTQYF. CDR3 in DNA: TGTGCCAGCAGCTCCCGGGCGCTAGTGACAGATACGCAGTATTTT.

This clonotype was picked up many times. The rearrangement joins TRBV6-6 to TRBJ2-3; D is possibly TRBD2 (5 bases). CDR1 is MNHNY and CDR2 is SVGAGI in the germline V gene (reference sequence). The V end lost 5 bases, the J end lost 8 bases, and 23 bases lay between the germline ends. This CDR3 comprises 16 residues. The CDR3 DNA reads TGTGCCAGCAGTCCCGGGGTAGACCCTACCTGGCGTACGCAGTATTTT. This translates into CASSPGVDPTWRTQYF.